This entry features one T cell receptor beta chain sequence. As yet, its antigen is unknown. These data are taken from a study of cytomegalovirus exposure and HLA in healthy donors. 60 Vbeta and 13 Jbeta primers were used in PCR. Sequencing used immunoSEQ multiplex PCR; TCRdb keeps in-frame clones, though not all of them. The sample records 60,000 to 75,000 clones, about 74% being singletons. The V gene's germline CDR1 is SGHTS and CDR2 YDEGEE. Trimming cost V 5 bases and J 0 bases; bases outside gene matches: 2. CDR3 length equals 14 residues. Donors had nominal health at sampling but likely had unrecorded immune exposures. Study results and limitations: A later analysis reportedly found that, within productive TCRs, an Asian-associated ancestry cluster had fewer N-insertions than the mean observed across the roughly 630 donors. With later analysis, a missense DCLRE1C variant became linked to TCR beta V- and J-gene trimming.

Sample: PBMCs. The V and J genes are TRBV5-8 and TRBJ2-7, with 10 positions matching TRBD2. This TCR derives from a woman aged 55-70 years in good health and CMV-seropositive. The CDR3 loop reads CASRRTSGSYEQYF. In DNA, the CDR3 is TGTGCCAGCAGACGGACTAGCGGCTCCTACGAGCAGTACTTC.